Below, 25 T cell receptor beta chains from the same sample are listed, as sequenced in a study of blood T cell repertoires in COVID-19. The protocol was immunoSEQ multiplex PCR, while the TCRdb copy is restricted to in-frame clones and leaves out a portion. The profile covers about 150,000 clones, with approximately 90% appearing a single time and just over 3% taken by the ten largest. Sample: peripheral blood. The origin of the receptors is an older woman with active COVID-19.

The chain is built from TRBV6-2 or TRBV6-3 and TRBJ2-1; perhaps TRBD2 as D (5 bases). Trimming took off 2 bases at V and 8 bases at J, with 13 bases between the two ends. The CDR3 has 14 amino acids. CDR1 and CDR2 (germline): MNHEY, SVGEGT. The CDR3 DNA is TGTGCCAGCAGTTACCCATTCGGGGTCGATGAGCAGTTCTTC. Translation gives CASSYPFGVDEQFF.

V is TRBV12-2 and J is TRBJ2-1; TRBD2 reflects the table's D call only, with no check against the DNA. TRBV12-2 is listed as a pseudogene. The CDR3 length is 15 residues. As DNA, the CDR3 is TGTGCAAGTCGCTTCCTAGCGGGAGGGCCGGGTGAGCAGTTCTTC. Residues: CASRFLAGGPGEQFF.

This clone occurred once. This sequence joins TRBV15 and TRBJ2-1, with 13 nucleotides matching TRBD2. This CDR3 has 13 amino acids. CDR1 and CDR2 (germline): LNHNV, YYDKDF (reference sequence). V lost 1 base, J lost 12 bases, and 0 bases stayed unmatched. The CDR3 spells CATSRGLAGGQFF. CDR3 nucleotides: TGTGCCACCAGCAGAGGACTAGCGGGAGGGCAGTTCTTC.

V and J are TRBV7-2 and TRBJ1-2, with 8 bases fitting TRBD1. CDR1 is SGHTA, CDR2 FQGNSA, per germline. V lost 5 bases, J lost 2 bases, and 7 bases stayed unmatched. There are 15 residues in the CDR3. The CDR3 DNA reads as TGTGCCAGCAGCCCCGCCGGGACAGGAAACTATGGCTACACCTTC. Translation: CASSPAGTGNYGYTF.

This clone showed up just once. The genes are TRBV28 and TRBJ2-7; 7 nucleotides match TRBD1. The CDR3 has 14 amino acids. In germline, CDR1 is MDHEN, CDR2 SYDVKM. Losses at the gene ends were 5 bases for V and 2 bases for J; bases not matched to a gene: 6. In DNA form, the CDR3 reads TGTGCCAGCAGTACGACAGGGAACCCCTACGAGCAGTACTTC. This encodes CASSTTGNPYEQYF.

This clone showed up just once. This chain uses TRBV27 with TRBJ1-6; unclear D gene. Germline values: CDR1 MNHEY, CDR2 SMNVEV (reference sequence). Trimming pared 2 bases from V and 8 bases from J, leaving 13 bases between. This CDR3 is 15 amino acids long. CDR3 sequence: CASSLGPPRDSPLHF. DNA for the CDR3: TGTGCCAGCAGTTTAGGCCCTCCCCGGGATTCACCCCTCCACTTT.

V usage is TRBV12-3 or TRBV12-4 and J usage is TRBJ2-1; D remains ambiguous. The CDR3 is made up of 13 amino acids. Trimming removed 3 bases at V and 4 bases at J, with 7 bases between. The CDR3 region is CASSLGSYNEQFF. CDR3 DNA: TGTGCCAGCAGTTTGGGCAGTTACAATGAGCAGTTCTTC.

This clone was counted a single time. The rearrangement joins TRBV5-1 to TRBJ2-3; 8 bases are a match to TRBD2. Trimming at V came to 3 bases and at J to 0 bases, leaving 3 bases not matched to a gene. Germline V gene data show CDR1 as SGHRS and CDR2 as YFSETQ. The CDR3 is 15 amino acids. In nucleotides, the CDR3 is TGCGCCAGCAGCTCAACTAGCGGTAGCACAGATACGCAGTATTTT. Translating it yields CASSSTSGSTDTQYF.

The chain has TRBV27 and TRBJ1-2; TRBD1 matches at 7 bases. J was trimmed by 7 bases and V by 8 bases; bases with no gene match: 13. The CDR3 has 14 amino acids. In germline, CDR1 is MNHEY, CDR2 SMNVEV (reference sequence). The CDR3 protein is CASSPTGRRFGYTF. The DNA for the CDR3 is TGTGCCAGCTCGCCGACAGGGAGACGGTTTGGCTACACCTTC.

The chain recombines TRBV29-1 with TRBJ1-2; 7 positions match TRBD1. CDR3 length: 12 residues. Per the germline V gene, CDR1 is SQVTM and CDR2 is ANQGSEA. V lost 4 bases and J lost 7; bases outside the gene matches: 6. The CDR3 spells CSVGDRAGGYTF. CDR3 coding DNA: TGCAGCGTTGGCGACAGGGCAGGTGGCTACACCTTC.

V gene TRBV6-5 combines with J gene TRBJ2-7; tentatively, D is TRBD2 (6 bases). The CDR3 consists of 14 residues. From germline, CDR1 is MNHEY and CDR2 SVGAGI. Trimming left V 6 bases short and J 2 bases short, with 14 bases between. The CDR3 DNA sequence: TGTGCCAGCAGGCGCGGGATAGGGACCTACGAGCAGTACTTC. Protein: CASRRGIGTYEQYF.

This clone came up a few times. This chain links TRBV18 with TRBJ1-5; D is ambiguous. The CDR3 has 14 residues. The ends were cut back, 3 bases at V and 3 bases at J, with 9 bases in the middle. In germline, CDR1 is KGHSH, CDR2 LQKENI. The CDR3 DNA sequence: TGTGCCAGCTCACCTTGGCGGGACAATCAGCCCCAGCATTTT. It is translated as CASSPWRDNQPQHF.

This chain joins TRBV11-3 and TRBJ2-2; the D gene is possibly TRBD1 (6 bases). Trimming cost V 1 base and J 3 bases, with 12 bases left between them. The CDR3 sequence is 16 residues long. The V gene's germline CDR1 is SGHNT and CDR2 YENEEA. DNA of the CDR3: TGTGCCAGCAGCTTAGCGGTTTGGGGGCACACCGGGGAGCTGTTTTTT. It yields the protein CASSLAVWGHTGELFF.

CDR3 region: CASRISGSTDTQYF. CDR3 DNA: TGCGCCAGCAGGATTAGCGGAAGCACAGATACGCAGTATTTT. The V and J genes are TRBV5-1 and TRBJ2-3; D perhaps matches TRBD2 (6 bases). The V gene lost 5 bases and the J gene lost 0 bases, with 10 bases spanning the gap. The V gene's germline CDR1 is SGHRS and CDR2 YFSETQ. There are 14 residues in the CDR3.

This chain connects TRBV30 to TRBJ1-1; the D is unclear. CDR3 length equals 13 residues. From germline, CDR1 is GTSNPN and CDR2 SVGIG (reference sequence). The V and J ends lost 3 bases and 7 bases respectively, with 15 bases between them. The CDR3 protein is CAWRGGGYGEAFF. The CDR3 nucleotides read TGTGCCTGGAGGGGAGGAGGTTACGGTGAAGCTTTCTTT.

The chain carries TRBV7-3 and TRBJ1-1; no firm D call. From germline, CDR1 is SGHTA and CDR2 FQGTGA. The CDR3 consists of 13 residues. V was trimmed by 1 base and J by 1 base, leaving 4 bases between them. CDR3 protein: CASSLMANTEAFF. The DNA for the CDR3 is TGTGCCAGCAGCTTAATGGCGAACACTGAAGCTTTCTTT.

The rearrangement joins TRBV28 to TRBJ1-2, with D possibly being TRBD1 (5 bases). Trimming pared 7 bases from V and 4 bases from J, leaving 22 bases between. Germline values: CDR1 MDHEN, CDR2 SYDVKM. The CDR3 loop spans 16 amino acids. The CDR3: CASTPGGSSRSYGYTF. For the CDR3, the DNA is TGTGCCAGCACCCCCGGGGGGAGCTCTCGTTCCTATGGCTACACCTTC.

This chain uses TRBV2 with TRBJ1-2; a possible D gene is TRBD1 (6 bases). Per the germline V gene, CDR1 is SNHLY and CDR2 is FYNNEI. Trimming cost V 8 bases and J 5 bases, with 21 bases left between them. The CDR3 contains 15 residues. The CDR3 reads CASLRGAGASYGYTF. DNA for the CDR3: TGTGCCAGCTTGCGGGGGGCAGGGGCGAGTTATGGCTACACCTTC.

The V and J genes are TRBV6-4 and TRBJ1-1; D ambiguous. Germline V gene sequence: CDR1 MRHNA, CDR2 SNTAGT. This CDR3 region has 13 residues. Trimming shortened V by 0 bases and J by 7 bases, and 9 bases separated the two germline ends. The CDR3 region has the DNA TGTGCCAGCAGTGACTCCAGCCGGGGTGAAGCTTTCTTT. It codes for CASSDSSRGEAFF.

The gene calls are TRBV15 and TRBJ2-7, with 11 bases fitting TRBD2. The CDR3 extends over 17 amino acids. Germline loops: CDR1 LNHNV, CDR2 YYDKDF (reference sequence). With V trimmed by 1 base and J by 1 base, 6 bases remained unmatched. The CDR3 DNA reads TGTGCCACCAGCAGAGGTACGGGACTAGCGGATTCCTACGAGCAGTACTTC. This encodes CATSRGTGLADSYEQYF.

The J gene is TRBJ2-2, the V gene TRBV28, with 9 bases fitting TRBD1. CDR3 length equals 16 residues. The J segment lost 3 bases and the V segment lost 1 base, leaving 3 bases of the junction unmatched. The germline V gene has CDR1 MDHEN and CDR2 SYDVKM. Written as DNA, the CDR3 is TGTGCCAGCAGTTTATACGGGACAGGGCACACCGGGGAGCTGTTTTTT. It codes for CASSLYGTGHTGELFF.

The chain uses TRBV6-5 and TRBJ2-1; D perhaps matches TRBD1 (6 bases). Trimming took off 7 bases at V and 4 bases at J, with 11 bases between the two ends. The CDR3 is 13 residues long. CDR1 is MNHEY and CDR2 is SVGAGI in the germline V gene. CDR3 protein: CASTGTPYNEQFF. DNA of the CDR3: TGTGCCAGCACGGGGACACCATACAATGAGCAGTTCTTC.

V is TRBV7-6 and J is TRBJ1-3; maybe TRBD1 (6 bases). The CDR3 spans 16 residues. Trimming shortened V by 3 bases and J by 1 base, and 13 bases separated the two germline ends. CDR1 and CDR2 from the germline V gene are SGHVS and FNYEAQ. The CDR3 loop reads CASSLMTGASGNTIYF. In nucleotides, the CDR3 is TGTGCCAGCAGCTTGATGACAGGCGCGTCTGGAAACACCATATATTTT.

This clone was counted once. V is TRBV4-2 and J is TRBJ2-5, with 13 bases identical to TRBD2. Germline trimming cut 4 bases from V and 5 bases from J; bases unmatched to any gene: 7. There are 16 residues in the CDR3. Germline assignment: CDR1 LGHNA and CDR2 YNFKEQ. The DNA of the CDR3 is TGTGCCAGCAGCCGGGGACTAGCGGGAACCCTGGAGACCCAGTACTTC. Translating gives CASSRGLAGTLETQYF.

The chain carries TRBV5-8 and TRBJ2-5; unclear D gene. CDR3 length equals 14 residues. V lost 0 bases, J lost 5 bases, and 11 bases lay in between. CDR1 is SGHTS and CDR2 is YDEGEE in the germline V gene. CDR3 sequence: CASSLGLGVETQYF. The CDR3 coding sequence is TGTGCCAGCAGCTTGGGATTAGGAGTGGAGACCCAGTACTTC. The full variable domain, with the rest looked up from reference TRBV5-8 and TRBJ2-5, is EAGVTQSPTHLIKTRGQQATLRCSPISGHTSVYWYQQALGLGLQFLLWYDEGEERNRGNFPPRFSGRQFPNYSSELNVNALELEDSALYLCASSLGLGVETQYFGPGTRLLVL.